The 9 T cell receptor beta chains below were found in one sample sequenced in a study of T cells in Graves' hyperthyroidism and ophthalmopathy. Template material for amplifying TCR beta CDR3 regions consisted of RNA transcripts. HTBI primers were employed in a first-round RT-PCR of the TCR CDR3. TCRdb recomputed calls from the multiplex PCR reads with MiXCR, one row per CDR3 protein. Of 90,000 to 120,000 distinct CDR3 sequences listed, about 16% are singletons. The source material was blood. Source of these receptors: a woman in her fifties or sixties with Graves' hyperthyroidism.

This clonotype has ten or more counts. V and J are TRBV6-1 and TRBJ2-7; 10 nucleotides match TRBD2. This CDR3 is 17 amino acids long. The germline gives CDR1 MNHNS, CDR2 SASEGT. V lost 1 base, J lost 5 bases, and 11 bases stayed unmatched. The CDR3 spells CASSEVGSLAGVNEQYV. CDR3 coding DNA: TGTGCCAGCAGTGAAGTCGGATCGCTAGCGGGAGTAAACGAGCAGTACGTC.

This clonotype was seen repeatedly, ten times or more. The CDR3, as DNA: TGTGCCTGGGACCGCTGGACAGCTGGAAACACCATATATTTT. Amino acid sequence: CAWDRWTAGNTIYF. The rearrangement links TRBV30 to TRBJ1-3, with D possibly being TRBD1 (6 bases). The V end lost 5 bases, the J end lost 2 bases, and 13 bases lay between the germline ends. The CDR3 contains 14 residues. CDR1 and CDR2 from the germline V gene are GTSNPN and SVGIG (reference sequence). The complete variable domain, with remaining parts taken from reference TRBV30 and TRBJ1-3, reads SQTIHQWPATLVQPVGSPLSLECTVEGTSNPNLYWYRQAAGRGLQLLFYSVGIGQISSEVPQNLSASRPQDRQFILSSKKLLLSDSGFYLCAWDRWTAGNTIYFGEGSWLTVV.

This clonotype was counted ten times or more. The chain recombines TRBV9 with TRBJ2-3, with TRBD1 identical over 7 bases. CDR1 and CDR2 from the germline V gene are SGDLS and YYNGEE. The V gene end was trimmed by 1 base and the J gene end by 4 bases; junction bases not matched to a gene: 6. The CDR3 is 15 residues long. CDR3 protein: CASSVRQGPADTQYF. As DNA, the CDR3 is TGTGCCAGCAGCGTACGACAGGGTCCGGCAGATACGCAGTATTTT.

The sample holds many counts of this clonotype. V usage is TRBV18 and J usage is TRBJ2-3; 7 bases match TRBD1. The CDR3 is 15 residues long. J lost 1 base, V lost 0 bases, and 1 base had no gene match. Germline lookup yields CDR1 KGHSH and CDR2 LQKENI. CDR3 DNA: TGTGCCAGCTCACCACCCACAGGGGGCACAGATACGCAGTATTTT. Amino acids: CASSPPTGGTDTQYF.

This clonotype occurred many times. The rearrangement joins TRBV28 to TRBJ2-7, with TRBD2 as a possible D gene (5 bases). The V end was cut by 5 bases, the J end by 3 bases, with 20 bases between. Germline CDR1 MDHEN, CDR2 SYDVKM. This CDR3 is 16 amino acids long. CDR3 nucleotides: TGTGCCAGCAGTGGAGGTGCGTCAGTGAAAAGCTACGAGCAGTACTTC. It yields the protein CASSGGASVKSYEQYF.

Regarding this clonotype: This sequence may be a read error, since a much larger clone differs from it by one base. J is TRBJ1-2 and V is TRBV25-1, with D hard to call. Trimming removed 4 bases at V and 4 bases at J, with 4 bases between. Germline V CDR1 and CDR2: MGHDK, SYGVNS. The CDR3 covers 11 residues. This CDR3 is CASSGAYGYTF. Here the CDR3 DNA reads TGTGCCAGCAGTGGGGCCTATGGCTACACCTTC.

This clonotype was observed at least ten times. V is TRBV7-8 and J is TRBJ1-1, with a weak D call TRBD1 (5 bases). The CDR3 sequence is 13 residues long. Germline V gene data show CDR1 as SGHVS and CDR2 as FQNEAQ. Trimming took off 1 base at V and 8 bases at J, with 11 bases between the two ends. The CDR3 nucleotides are TGTGCCAGCAGCTTAGTCTTACAGGAAGAAGCTTTCTTT. Residues: CASSLVLQEEAFF.

J is TRBJ1-1 and V is TRBV3-1, with D uncertain. Looked up from germline, CDR1 is LGHDT and CDR2 is YNNKEL (reference sequence). The CDR3 consists of 13 residues. Trimming took off 4 bases at V and 1 base at J, with 7 bases between the two ends. CDR3 coding DNA: TGTGCCAGCAGCCGAGCAGGGAACACTGAAGCTTTCTTT. Translation: CASSRAGNTEAFF.

This clonotype has a count of ten or more. The chain carries TRBV10-3 and TRBJ1-6, with D possibly TRBD1 on 6 matching bases. The CDR3 runs 13 residues. V dropped 4 bases and J dropped 6 bases, with 7 bases sitting between them. Looked up from germline, CDR1 is ENHRY and CDR2 is SYGVKD. The CDR3 reads CAISARGNSPLHF. The DNA for the CDR3 is TGTGCCATCAGTGCCAGGGGTAATTCACCCCTCCACTTT.